This is a list of T cell receptor beta chains from one sample in a study of cytomegalovirus exposure and HLA in healthy donors. Assay: immunoSEQ multiplex PCR; the TCRdb copy retains only in-frame clones and omits some. Of around 170,000 clones listed, less than 90% were seen once; the top ten hold 1.2% to 1.5%. What was sequenced was PBMCs. These receptors came from a girl between 10 and 17 years old in good health and CMV-seropositive. The CDR3 runs from the conserved cysteine through the conserved F or W. Each record gives: V gene, clone size, D gene, J gene, CDR3 DNA, CDR3 protein. The D gene is left open where the match is weak. Only part of the rows carry a size: once, few, many, or a class if the clone is expanded.

TRBV27,few,TRBD2,TRBJ2-2,TGTGCCAGCAGATTTTCGGGACTAGCGGGAGGGTGGAACACCGGGGAGCTGTTTTTT,CASRFSGLAGGWNTGELFF
TRBV5-1,.,.,TRBJ1-4,TGCGCCAGCAGCCCGACCGGGACTTCTGAAAAACTGTTTTTT,CASSPTGTSEKLFF
TRBV7-2,.,TRBD1,TRBJ2-7,TGTGCCAGCAGCTTAGGCGGACAGGCGTACTACGAGCAGTACTTC,CASSLGGQAYYEQYF
TRBV27,once,TRBD2,TRBJ2-7,TGTGCCAGCAGTTTAGGGAAGGGACTAGCGGATTACGAGCAGTACTTC,CASSLGKGLADYEQYF
TRBV10-3,.,.,TRBJ2-1,TGTGCCATCAGGGGGCTCAATGAGCAGTTCTTC,CAIRGLNEQFF
TRBV9,.,TRBD2,TRBJ2-5,TGTGCCAGCAGCAAGACTAGCGGGAGAGGCCGCGAAGAGACCCAGTACTTC,CASSKTSGRGREETQYF
TRBV19,.,TRBD2,TRBJ2-7,TGTGCCAGTAAGGCTAGCGGGATGGAGCAGTACTTC,CASKASGMEQYF
TRBV6-1,.,.,TRBJ2-1,TGTGCCAGCAGTGTTATAGCGGCCTACAATGAGCAGTTCTTC,CASSVIAAYNEQFF
TRBV7-6,.,TRBD1,TRBJ1-1,TGTGCCAGCAGCTTAGGACAGGGGAACACTGAAGCTTTCTTT,CASSLGQGNTEAFF
TRBV4-2,.,.,TRBJ1-3,TGTGCCAGCAGCCAAGATTCGGGCAGGGCGGGAAACACCATATATTTT,CASSQDSGRAGNTIYF
TRBV30,.,.,TRBJ1-6,TGTGCCTGGAGTGTACTGGAGCGTCGGGGTAGGAATTCACCCCTCCACTTT,CAWSVLERRGRNSPLHF
TRBV7-6,.,.,TRBJ1-2,TGTGCCAGCAGCTTAGAAAGGCGGACTAACTATGGCTACACCTTC,CASSLERRTNYGYTF
TRBV6-5,.,.,TRBJ2-1,TGTGCCAGCAGGAGGAGCAATGAGCAGTTCTTC,CASRRSNEQFF
TRBV5-1,.,TRBD2,TRBJ2-1,TGCGCCAGCAGTAGAACTAGCGGGATATACAATGAGCAGTTCTTC,CASSRTSGIYNEQFF
TRBV10-3,.,.,TRBJ1-2,TGTGCCATCAGAAAATTACAGGGTTCTGGCTACACCTTC,CAIRKLQGSGYTF
TRBV6-5,.,TRBD1,TRBJ1-2,TGTGCCAGCAGTAACGGACAGGGGAATGGCTACACCTTC,CASSNGQGNGYTF
TRBV11-2,once,.,TRBJ2-5,TGTGCCAGCACCCAGGGGTTCCAAGAGACCCAGTACTTC,CASTQGFQETQYF
TRBV19,.,TRBD1,TRBJ2-3,TGTGCCAGTAAAACAGGGGATTTGAGAGATACGCAGTATTTT,CASKTGDLRDTQYF
TRBV7-9,.,.,TRBJ2-7,TGTGCCAGCAGCCCTTCGTTTTACGAGCAGTACTTC,CASSPSFYEQYF
TRBV6-1,.,TRBD1,TRBJ2-5,TGTGCCAGCAGCATAACACCGGGACAGGAGACCCAGTACTTC,CASSITPGQETQYF
TRBV4-3,.,TRBD1,TRBJ1-2,TGCGCCAGCAGCCAAGACTTCTTAGGGACAGGCTCTAACTATGGCTACACCTTC,CASSQDFLGTGSNYGYTF
TRBV4-3,.,TRBD1,TRBJ2-5,TGCGCCAGCAGCCAAGAAGGGACAGGGGGCATGGAGACCCAGTACTTC,CASSQEGTGGMETQYF
TRBV30,.,.,TRBJ1-1,TGTGCCTGGAGTGTACGAGGGGAAGCTTTCTTT,CAWSVRGEAFF
TRBV6-5,once,TRBD2,TRBJ2-3,TGTGCCAGCAGTTACGGGCGACTAGCGGCCACAGATACGCAGTATTTT,CASSYGRLAATDTQYF
TRBV19,.,.,TRBJ1-1,TGTGCCAGTAGTATGTTAGAGAACACTGAAGCTTTCTTT,CASSMLENTEAFF
TRBV18,.,.,TRBJ1-2,TGTGCCAGCTCACCACCCCTTGGGCCGGGGATAGGGATGTCTGGCTACACCTTC,CASSPPLGPGIGMSGYTF
TRBV29-1,.,.,TRBJ2-6,TGCAGCGTTGAAAGGAGGGCAGGCGGCTCTGGGGCCAACGTCCTGACTTTC,CSVERRAGGSGANVLTF
TRBV5-8,.,.,TRBJ1-5,TGTGCCAGCAGCTTGTTTACAGGGACGAACAGCAATCAGCCCCAGCATTTT,CASSLFTGTNSNQPQHF
TRBV11-3,.,.,TRBJ2-1,TGTGCCAGCAGCGAAGCGTCCCGGTACAATGAGCAGTTCTTC,CASSEASRYNEQFF